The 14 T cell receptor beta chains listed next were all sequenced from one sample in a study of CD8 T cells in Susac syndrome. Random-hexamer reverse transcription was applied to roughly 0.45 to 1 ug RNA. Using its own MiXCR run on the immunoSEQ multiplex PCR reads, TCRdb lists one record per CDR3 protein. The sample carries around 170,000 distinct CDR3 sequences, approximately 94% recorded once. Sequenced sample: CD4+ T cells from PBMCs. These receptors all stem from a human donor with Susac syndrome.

CDR3 sequence: CAIRGLAESTDTQYF. CDR3 sequence (DNA): TGTGCCATCAGGGGACTAGCGGAAAGCACAGATACGCAGTATTTT. The chain carries TRBV10-3 and TRBJ2-3; 11 nucleotides agree with TRBD2. The junction had 2 bases not matched to a gene; V was cut back by 6 bases and J by 0 bases. Germline V gene data show CDR1 as ENHRY and CDR2 as SYGVKD. There are 15 residues in the CDR3.

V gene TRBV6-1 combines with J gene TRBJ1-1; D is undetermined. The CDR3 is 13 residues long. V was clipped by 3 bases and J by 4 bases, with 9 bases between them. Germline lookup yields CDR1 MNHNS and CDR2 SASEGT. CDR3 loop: CASSEGVSTEAFF. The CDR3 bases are TGTGCCAGCAGTGAGGGCGTTTCCACTGAAGCTTTCTTT.

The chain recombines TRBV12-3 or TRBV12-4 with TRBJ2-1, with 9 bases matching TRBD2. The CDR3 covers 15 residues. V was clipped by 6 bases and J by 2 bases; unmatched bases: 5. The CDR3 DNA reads TGTGCCAGCAGGACCGTAGCGGGGGCCTACAATGAGCAGTTCTTC. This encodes CASRTVAGAYNEQFF.

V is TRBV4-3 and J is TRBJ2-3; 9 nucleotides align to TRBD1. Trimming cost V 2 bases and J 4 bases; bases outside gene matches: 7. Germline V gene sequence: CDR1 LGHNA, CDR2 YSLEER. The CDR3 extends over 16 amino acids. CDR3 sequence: CASSQTPGQGPDTQYF. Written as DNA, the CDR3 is TGCGCCAGCAGCCAAACACCGGGACAGGGTCCAGATACGCAGTATTTT.

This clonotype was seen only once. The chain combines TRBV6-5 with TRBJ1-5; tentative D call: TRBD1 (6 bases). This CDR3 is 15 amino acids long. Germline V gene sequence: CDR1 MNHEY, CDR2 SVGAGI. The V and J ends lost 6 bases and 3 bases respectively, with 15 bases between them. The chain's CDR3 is CASRTTGLPNQPQHF. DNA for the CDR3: TGTGCCAGCAGGACCACAGGGCTACCCAATCAGCCCCAGCATTTT.

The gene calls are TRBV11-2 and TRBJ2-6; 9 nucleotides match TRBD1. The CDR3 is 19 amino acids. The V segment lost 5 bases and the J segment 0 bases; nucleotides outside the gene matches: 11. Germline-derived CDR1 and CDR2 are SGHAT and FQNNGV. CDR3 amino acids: CASSPRQGVPLSGANVLTF. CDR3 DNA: TGTGCCAGCAGCCCGAGACAGGGGGTCCCTCTCTCTGGGGCCAACGTCCTGACTTTC.

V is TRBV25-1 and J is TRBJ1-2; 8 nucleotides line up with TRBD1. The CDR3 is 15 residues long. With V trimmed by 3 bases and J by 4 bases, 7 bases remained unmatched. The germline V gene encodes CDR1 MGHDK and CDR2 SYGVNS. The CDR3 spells CASSENRGFAYGYTF. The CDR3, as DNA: TGTGCCAGCAGTGAGAACAGGGGGTTCGCCTATGGCTACACCTTC.

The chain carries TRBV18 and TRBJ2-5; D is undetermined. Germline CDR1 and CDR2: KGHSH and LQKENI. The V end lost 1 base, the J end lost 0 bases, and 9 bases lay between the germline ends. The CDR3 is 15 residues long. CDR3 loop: CASSPRTDDQETQYF. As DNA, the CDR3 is TGTGCCAGCTCACCACGAACAGACGACCAAGAGACCCAGTACTTC.

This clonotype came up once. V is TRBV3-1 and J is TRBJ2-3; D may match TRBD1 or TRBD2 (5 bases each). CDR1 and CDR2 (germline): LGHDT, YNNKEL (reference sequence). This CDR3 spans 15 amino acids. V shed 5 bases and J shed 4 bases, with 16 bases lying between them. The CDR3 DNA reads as TGTGCCAGCAGCTCGGGGCCAGCAGGGTCAGATACGCAGTATTTT. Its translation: CASSSGPAGSDTQYF.

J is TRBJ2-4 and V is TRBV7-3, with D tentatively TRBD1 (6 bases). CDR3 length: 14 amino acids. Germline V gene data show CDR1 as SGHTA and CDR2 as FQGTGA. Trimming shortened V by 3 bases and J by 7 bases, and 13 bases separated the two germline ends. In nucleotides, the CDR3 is TGTGCCAGCAGCTTCTCAGGGGCGGGTAACATTCAGTACTTC. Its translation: CASSFSGAGNIQYF. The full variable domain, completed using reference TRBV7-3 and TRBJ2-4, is GAGVSQTPSNKVTEKGKYVELRCDPISGHTALYWYRQSLGQGPEFLIYFQGTGAADDSGLPNDRFFAVRPEGSVSTLKIQRTERGDSAVYLCASSFSGAGNIQYFGAGTRLSVL.

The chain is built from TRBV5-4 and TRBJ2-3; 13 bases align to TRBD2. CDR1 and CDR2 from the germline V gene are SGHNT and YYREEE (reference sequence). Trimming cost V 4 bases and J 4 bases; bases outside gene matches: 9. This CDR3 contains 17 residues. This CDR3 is CASSGTSGGGTSDTQYF. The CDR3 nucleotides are TGTGCCAGCAGCGGAACTAGCGGGGGGGGTACCTCAGATACGCAGTATTTT.

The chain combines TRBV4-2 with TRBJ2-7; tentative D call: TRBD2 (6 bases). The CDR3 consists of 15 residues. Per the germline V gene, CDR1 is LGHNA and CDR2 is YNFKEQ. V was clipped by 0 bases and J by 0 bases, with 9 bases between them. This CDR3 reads CASSQEGTHSYEQYF. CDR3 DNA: TGTGCCAGCAGCCAAGAAGGGACTCACTCCTACGAGCAGTACTTC.

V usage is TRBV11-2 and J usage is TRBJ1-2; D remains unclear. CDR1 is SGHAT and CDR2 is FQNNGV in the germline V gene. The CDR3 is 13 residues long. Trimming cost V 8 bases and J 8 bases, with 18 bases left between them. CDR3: CASGRHGSGGYTF. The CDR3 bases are TGTGCCAGCGGAAGACACGGCTCGGGAGGCTACACCTTC.

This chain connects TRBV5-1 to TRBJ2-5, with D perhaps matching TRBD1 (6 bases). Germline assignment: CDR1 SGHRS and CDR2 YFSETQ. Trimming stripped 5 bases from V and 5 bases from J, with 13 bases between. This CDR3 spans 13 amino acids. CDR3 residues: CASRRIGQETQYF. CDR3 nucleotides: TGCGCCAGCAGACGAATAGGACAGGAGACCCAGTACTTC.